This section outlines one T cell receptor (beta chain) sequence together with its context. Its cognate antigen has yet to be identified. Per-base quality was not reported, and no clone a single base away is much larger than it. The data belong to a study of blood T cell repertoires in COVID-19 (dated by TCRdb to about 2020). Broadly, across the study: Samples covering the acute and convalescent phases of COVID-19 were provided by collaborators in the United States, Italy and Spain. The material from the prospective study consisted of cDNA or gDNA derived from T cells, B-cell-depleted T cells, or PBMCs. Where HLA class I and class II types were available, the types were taken from metadata supplied by the sample provider, not from assay-based typing. The repertoires were made available in a free public database intended to serve as a resource for research on the immune response to SARS-CoV-2. Sample metadata almost always included a de-identified subject ID, COVID-19 status, age in years and sex. Samples were obtained from the ongoing ImmuneRACE study (first 160 participants) and from approximately 1,200 subjects provided by 6 global collaborators. Subjects who had been exposed to COVID-19, were actively infected with it, or had recovered from it provided the deeply sampled blood TCRbeta repertoires that made up the dataset.

The immunoSEQ Assay, a bias-controlled multiplex PCR, was used to amplify TCRbeta CDR3 regions from genomic DNA. In the authors' own workflow: The number of nucleated cells in each sample was estimated by amplification of reference gene primers within the assay. To quantify the absolute abundance of each unique TCRbeta CDR3 rearrangement, sequence reads were collapsed and filtered. For each sample, productive Simpson clonality was calculated as the square root of Simpson's diversity index over productive rearrangements. The immuneACCESS repertoire file appears here via TCRdb, limited to in-frame rearrangements. These files lack a portion of the clones; in checked studies, under half of the deficit traces to unresolved V genes, and the cause of the others is not known. V and J calls and clone size are given by that table; D and trimming were obtained from the DNA. Present in this sample are about 170,000 clones, under 80% of which were seen just once. Together, the top ten hold 2.5% to 3% of the sample.

Cut back by 8 bases and 8 bases, the V and J ends lie 12 bases apart. Reading from cysteine to phenylalanine, the CDR3 counts 11 amino acids. CDR3 DNA is the only sequence kept; it has 33 bases, read in frame from the first base. Taken from the germline V gene, the CDR1 and CDR2 loops are LGHNA and YNFKEQ. Whole blood was collected in K2EDTA tubes by collaborating institutions according to the institutions' own protocols. For TCRbeta analysis, collaborators shipped samples as frozen whole blood, isolated PBMCs, or DNA extracted from either of those sample types. Results and caveats for the whole study, not just this receptor: The quantity of clinical and demographic metadata differed by source and by participant and was supplied without curation.

Material: peripheral blood. This receptor was identified in a woman of 80 years or more with acute or convalescent COVID-19. The sequence links TRBV4-2 to TRBJ1-2; tentative D gene TRBD1, with 5 bases matching. The CDR3 protein: CASGGTSGYTF. The nucleotide sequence is given as TGTGCCAGCGGGGGGACCTCCGGCTACACCTTC.